Sequencing of this TCR beta chain was carried out in a study of response to subunit inactivated influenza vaccine (dated by TCRdb to 2016 to 2019). For the wider study: To follow how T cells responded to a trivalent subunit inactivated influenza vaccine, the researchers relied on deep quantitative profiling of the T cell receptor repertoire.

The CDR3 runs 12 amino acids, cysteine and phenylalanine included. The retained sequence is limited to the CDR3, 36 bases, with the frame set at the first base. V gives up 3 bases and J gives up 3 bases, and the segment between their germline ends measures 5 bases. Sequences SNHLY (CDR1) and FYNNEI (CDR2) are obtained from the germline V gene. The library was made by RT-PCR. The sequencer was an Illumina HiSeq 2500. TCRdb applied fastp at Q25 and MiXCR to the public reads, then kept only in-frame beta chains. Rows with one shared CDR3 protein collapse into an entry with the most common genes and DNA. For this sample the table gives about 300,000 distinct CDR3 sequences, of which just over 20% were detected only once. Of the sample, about a tenth falls within the top ten clones. General study outcomes and caveats: The authors suggested that each seasonal influenza vaccination may recruit only a limited number of new T cells.

This clonotype has ten or more counts. Its antigen is currently not known. No base quality values were provided; no much bigger clone lies one nucleotide off. The source of this sequence is a man between 50 and 69 years old who received an inactivated influenza vaccine. Donor details come from another sample of the same person, matched by shared clones. The specimen comprised PBMCs from blood, sampled less than 22 months after vaccination. The chain is encoded by TRBV2 joined to TRBJ1-1; the D gene lacks a confident call. The base sequence is TGTGCCAGCAGTGATTCGTACACTGAAGCTTTCTTT. This sequence encodes CASSDSYTEAFF.